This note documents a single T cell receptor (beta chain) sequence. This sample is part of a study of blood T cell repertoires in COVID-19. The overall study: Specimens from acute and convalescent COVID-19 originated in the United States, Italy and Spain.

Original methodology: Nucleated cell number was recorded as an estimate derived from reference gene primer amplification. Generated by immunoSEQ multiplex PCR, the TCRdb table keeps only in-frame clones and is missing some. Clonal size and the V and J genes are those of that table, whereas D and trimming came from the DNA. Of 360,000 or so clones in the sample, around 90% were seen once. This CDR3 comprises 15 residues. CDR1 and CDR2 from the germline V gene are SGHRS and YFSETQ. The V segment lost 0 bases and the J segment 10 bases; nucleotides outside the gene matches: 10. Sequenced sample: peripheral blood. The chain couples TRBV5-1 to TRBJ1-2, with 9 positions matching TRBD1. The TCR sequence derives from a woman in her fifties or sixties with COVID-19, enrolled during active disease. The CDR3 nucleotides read TGCGCCAGCAGCTTGGCCGTAGGGACAGGGCCGACCTACACCTTC. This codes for CASSLAVGTGPTYTF. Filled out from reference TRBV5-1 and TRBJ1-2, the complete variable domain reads KAGVTQTPRYLIKTRGQQVTLSCSPISGHRSVSWYQQTPGQGLQFLFEYFSETQRNKGNFPGRFSGRQFSNSRSEMNVSTLELGDSALYLCASSLAVGTGPTYTFGSGTRLTVV.